A single T cell receptor (beta chain) is shown here with its context. The CDR3 is 16 residues long. V was pared by 4 bases and J by 4 bases, with 17 bases between. Germline V gene sequence: CDR1 MRHNA, CDR2 SNTAGT. This record comes from a study of beta chain features in type 1 diabetes. All of the isolated RNA was reverse transcribed, so expressed TCRB transcripts were sequenced. Generated by immunoSEQ multiplex PCR, the TCRdb table keeps only in-frame clones and is missing some. The repertoire holds hundreds of thousands of clones, with roughly 9.6% as singletons. This clonotype originated in a woman under 40 in good health. This chain joins TRBV6-4 and TRBJ2-1, with a tentative D call TRBD1 (6 bases). The material sequenced was naive CD4+ T cells from blood. CDR3 amino acids: CASSGDRTDNYNEQFF. Here the CDR3 DNA reads TGTGCCAGCAGTGGGGATCGGACAGATAATTACAATGAGCAGTTCTTC.